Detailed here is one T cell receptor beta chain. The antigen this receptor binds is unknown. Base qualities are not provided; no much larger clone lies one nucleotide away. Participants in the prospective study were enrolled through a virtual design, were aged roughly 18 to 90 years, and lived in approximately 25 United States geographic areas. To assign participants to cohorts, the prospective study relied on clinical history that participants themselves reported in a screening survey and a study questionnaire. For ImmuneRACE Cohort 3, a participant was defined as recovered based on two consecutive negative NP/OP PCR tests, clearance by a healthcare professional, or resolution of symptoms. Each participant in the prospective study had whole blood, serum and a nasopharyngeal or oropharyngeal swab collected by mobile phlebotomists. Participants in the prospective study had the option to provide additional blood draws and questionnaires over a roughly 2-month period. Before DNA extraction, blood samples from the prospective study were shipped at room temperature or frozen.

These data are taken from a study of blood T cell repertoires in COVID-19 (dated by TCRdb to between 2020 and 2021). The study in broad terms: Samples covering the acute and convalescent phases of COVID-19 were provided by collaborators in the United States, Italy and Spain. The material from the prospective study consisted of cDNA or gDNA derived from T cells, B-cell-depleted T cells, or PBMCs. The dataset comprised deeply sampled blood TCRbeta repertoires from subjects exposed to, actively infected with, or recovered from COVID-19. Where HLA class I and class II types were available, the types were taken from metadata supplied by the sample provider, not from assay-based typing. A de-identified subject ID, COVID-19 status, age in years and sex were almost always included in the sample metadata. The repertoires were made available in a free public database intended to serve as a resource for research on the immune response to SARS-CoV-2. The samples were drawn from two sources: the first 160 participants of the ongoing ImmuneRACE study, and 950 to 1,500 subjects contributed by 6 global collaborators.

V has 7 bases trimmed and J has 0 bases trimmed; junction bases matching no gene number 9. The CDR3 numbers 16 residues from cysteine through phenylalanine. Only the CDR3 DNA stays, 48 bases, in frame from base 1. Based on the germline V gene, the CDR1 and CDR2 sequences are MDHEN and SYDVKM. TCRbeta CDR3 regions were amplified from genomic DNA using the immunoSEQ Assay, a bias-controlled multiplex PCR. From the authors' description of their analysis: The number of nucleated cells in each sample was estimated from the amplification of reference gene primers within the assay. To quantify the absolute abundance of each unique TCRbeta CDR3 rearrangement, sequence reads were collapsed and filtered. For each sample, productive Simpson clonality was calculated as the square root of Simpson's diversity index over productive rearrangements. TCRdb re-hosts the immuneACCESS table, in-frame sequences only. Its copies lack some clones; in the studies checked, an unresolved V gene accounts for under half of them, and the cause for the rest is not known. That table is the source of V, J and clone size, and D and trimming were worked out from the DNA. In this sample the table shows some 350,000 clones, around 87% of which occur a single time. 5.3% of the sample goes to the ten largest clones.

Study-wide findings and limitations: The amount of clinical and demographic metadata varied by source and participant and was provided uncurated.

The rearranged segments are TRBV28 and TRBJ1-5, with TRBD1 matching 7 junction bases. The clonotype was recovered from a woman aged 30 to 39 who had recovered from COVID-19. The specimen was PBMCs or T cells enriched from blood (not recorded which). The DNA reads TGTGCCAGCACACGAAGGACAGGTCTTAGCAATCAGCCCCAGCATTTT. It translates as CASTRRTGLSNQPQHF.